This T cell receptor (beta chain) is from a study of CD8 T cells in ankylosing spondylitis. The study's findings and limits: As reported, disease-linked clones showed significant enrichment in matched ankylosing spondylitis synovial fluid. Earlier work had already found some motif variants in reactive arthritis synovial fluid and blood. Seemingly distinctive of ankylosing spondylitis blood was a TCR beta motif formed by eight highly homologous variants.

This clonotype was counted ten times or more. Its antigen is unknown. As the method for making TCR beta libraries, quantitative 5'-RACE with molecular barcodes was used. One entry per CDR3 protein, called by TCRdb with MiXCR from the 5' RACE reads. Counted here are some 220,000 distinct CDR3 sequences, over 9.5% occurring once; the ten biggest clones make up about 3%. The germline V gene has CDR1 SGHVS and CDR2 FQNEAQ. This CDR3 region has 15 residues. V was pared by 0 bases and J by 3 bases, with 8 bases between. V usage is TRBV7-8 and J usage is TRBJ2-2; TRBD2 is a possible D gene (6 bases). The origin of this receptor is a male donor with ankylosing spondylitis or in good health (not recorded which). Input material: blood, either unsorted or a sorted T cell fraction (not recorded which). The CDR3 bases are TGTGCCAGCAGCTTAGCGGGGACTTACACCGGGGAGCTGTTTTTT. Translation: CASSLAGTYTGELFF.